This note documents a single T cell receptor (beta chain) sequence. This sample was included in a study of cytomegalovirus exposure and HLA in healthy donors. With 60 Vbeta and 13 Jbeta primers, the PCR was carried out. Data came from immunoSEQ multiplex PCR; TCRdb stores just in-frame clones and leaves some out. The table records approximately 100,000 clones, 69% of them present only once. CDR1 is GTSNPN, CDR2 SVGIG, per germline (reference sequence). J gave up 7 bases and V 0 bases, and 4 bases lay outside the gene matches. The CDR3 is 14 residues long. The sample was PBMCs. The source of this sequence is a woman in her sixties or seventies in good health and CMV-seropositive. The chain combines TRBV30 with TRBJ2-2; 8 positions agree with TRBD2. The CDR3 nucleotides read TGTGCCTGGAGTGTACGCGGGGGGAGCGGGGAGCTGTTTTTT. Translating gives CAWSVRGGSGELFF.